Listed here are 23 T cell receptor beta chains from one sample, sequenced in a study of blood T cell repertoires in COVID-19. Measured with immunoSEQ multiplex PCR; TCRdb has only the in-frame clones, and not every one. The sample records roughly 220,000 clones, almost 90% being singletons. Sequenced sample: PBMCs or T cells enriched from blood (not recorded which). The receptors derive from a young man who had been exposed to COVID-19.

The chain couples TRBV6-2 or TRBV6-3 to TRBJ2-5; 8 bases agree with TRBD2. This CDR3 contains 13 residues. The germline CDR1 and CDR2 sequences are MNHEY and SVGEGT. With 6 bases clipped from V and 2 bases from J, the junction kept 2 bases outside the gene matches. The CDR3 protein is CASSRGGQETQYF. CDR3 nucleotides: TGTGCCAGCAGCCGCGGGGGGCAAGAGACCCAGTACTTC.

This clone occurred once. The V and J genes are TRBV6-5 and TRBJ2-4; a weak D match, TRBD2 (7 bases). V lost 5 bases, J lost 9 bases, and 14 bases lay in between. The germline V gene encodes CDR1 MNHEY and CDR2 SVGAGI. This CDR3 region has 13 residues. CDR3 sequence (DNA): TGTGCCAGCAGTCGGGGGGCCAGGGGCATTCAGTACTTC. It yields the protein CASSRGARGIQYF.

V gene TRBV5-4 combines with J gene TRBJ2-7; 8 nucleotides align to TRBD2. Germline CDR1 reads SGHNT; CDR2 reads YYREEE (reference sequence). V lost 0 bases and J lost 3; bases outside the gene matches: 8. The length of the CDR3 is 16 residues. The CDR3 here is CASSLGAPGGFYEQYF. CDR3 coding DNA: TGTGCCAGCAGCTTGGGGGCGCCGGGAGGGTTCTACGAGCAGTACTTC.

The V call is TRBV29-1, the J call TRBJ1-1; D uncertain. The germline V and J ends were trimmed by 4 bases and 1 base, with 13 bases remaining between them. This CDR3 is 14 amino acids long. Germline assignment: CDR1 SQVTM and CDR2 ANQGSEA. CDR3 in DNA: TGCAGCGTTGTCCCAAAGCTAAGGAACACTGAAGCTTTCTTT. Amino acids: CSVVPKLRNTEAFF. The variable domain in full, completed from reference TRBV29-1 and TRBJ1-1, reads SAVISQKPSRDICQRGTSLTIQCQVDSQVTMMFWYRQQPGQSLTLIATANQGSEATYESGFVIDKFPISRPNLTFSTLTVSNMSPEDSSIYLCSVVPKLRNTEAFFGQGTRLTVV.

The chain recombines TRBV6-5 with TRBJ1-5; 8 bases are shared with TRBD1. Losses at the gene ends were 8 bases for V and 0 bases for J; bases not matched to a gene: 6. The CDR3 sequence is 15 residues long. Germline CDR1 MNHEY, CDR2 SVGAGI. The CDR3 is CASRDRFYSNQPQHF. CDR3 coding DNA: TGTGCCAGCCGGGACAGGTTTTATAGCAATCAGCCCCAGCATTTT.

V is TRBV7-9 and J is TRBJ1-2; 12 positions agree with TRBD1. This CDR3 has 17 amino acids. Germline V lookup: CDR1 SEHNR, CDR2 FQNEAQ (reference sequence). J gave up 3 bases and V 5 bases, and 10 bases lay outside the gene matches. Here the CDR3 reads CASSISPGTGGHYGYTF. The CDR3 nucleotides read TGTGCCAGCAGCATAAGTCCCGGGACAGGGGGCCACTATGGCTACACCTTC.

This clone was seen a few times. The chain uses TRBV5-1 and TRBJ2-7, with TRBD1 matching over 8 bases. Germline V gene data show CDR1 as SGHRS and CDR2 as YFSETQ. The trim removed 6 bases at V and 6 bases at J, leaving 11 bases unmatched. The CDR3 loop spans 14 amino acids. This CDR3 reads CASKKGQATPEQYF. The CDR3 DNA is TGCGCCAGCAAGAAGGGACAGGCCACCCCCGAGCAGTACTTC. Together with reference TRBV5-1 and TRBJ2-7, the CDR3 gives the full variable domain: KAGVTQTPRYLIKTRGQQVTLSCSPISGHRSVSWYQQTPGQGLQFLFEYFSETQRNKGNFPGRFSGRQFSNSRSEMNVSTLELGDSALYLCASKKGQATPEQYFGPGTRLTVT.

This chain uses TRBV5-1 with TRBJ2-5; 8 bases map to TRBD2. With 2 bases clipped from V and 4 bases from J, the junction kept 4 bases outside the gene matches. This CDR3 region has 14 residues. Looked up from germline, CDR1 is SGHRS and CDR2 is YFSETQ. The CDR3 DNA follows: TGCGCCAGCAGCTTAAGCGGGGGAGGAGAGACCCAGTACTTC. Translation gives CASSLSGGGETQYF.

The chain joins TRBV5-1 to TRBJ2-3, with 7 bases that match TRBD2. The CDR3 contains 14 residues. Trimming removed 6 bases from V and 4 bases from J; junction bases left unmatched: 8. The germline gives CDR1 SGHRS, CDR2 YFSETQ. CDR3: CASTLRGDPDTQYF. DNA for the CDR3: TGCGCCAGCACCCTCCGGGGGGACCCAGATACGCAGTATTTT.

The chain is built from TRBV29-1 and TRBJ1-4, with D possibly matching TRBD1 (5 bases). This CDR3 region has 16 residues. The germline V gene encodes CDR1 SQVTM and CDR2 ANQGSEA. Trimming left V 0 bases short and J 7 bases short, with 18 bases between. CDR3 in amino acids: CSVEDLAGRAGEKLFF. In DNA form, the CDR3 reads TGCAGCGTTGAAGATCTAGCGGGACGTGCCGGTGAAAAACTGTTTTTT.

The rearrangement joins TRBV11-2 to TRBJ2-1; 12 nucleotides align to TRBD2. The ends lost 2 bases at V and 7 bases at J; junction bases unmatched: 3. Per germline, CDR1 SGHAT and CDR2 FQNNGV. This CDR3 has 15 residues. The CDR3 spells CASSLLAGGPNEQFF. The CDR3 nucleotides are TGTGCCAGCAGCTTACTAGCGGGGGGGCCGAATGAGCAGTTCTTC.

V and J are TRBV6-2 or TRBV6-3 and TRBJ1-5, with a possible D match to TRBD1 (5 bases). V gave up 2 bases and J gave up 5 bases, with 16 bases separating them. The CDR3 runs to 16 residues. CDR1 MNHEY and CDR2 SVGEGT come from the germline V gene. CDR3: CASSYRRGGVDQPQHF. CDR3 nucleotide sequence: TGTGCCAGCAGTTACAGAAGAGGAGGGGTGGATCAGCCCCAGCATTTT.

This chain joins TRBV2 and TRBJ1-5; D remains unclear. V gave up 5 bases and J gave up 0 bases, with 11 bases separating them. This CDR3 is built from 15 residues. Germline lookup yields CDR1 SNHLY and CDR2 FYNNEI. DNA for the CDR3: TGTGCCAGCAGTCTCGAGAGGAATAGCAATCAGCCCCAGCATTTT. Translated, it gives CASSLERNSNQPQHF.

This sequence joins TRBV15 and TRBJ1-2, with 7 bases that match TRBD1. The CDR3 has 17 amino acids. The J segment lost 7 bases and the V segment lost 1 base, leaving 15 bases of the junction unmatched. The germline gives CDR1 LNHNV, CDR2 YYDKDF (reference sequence). In DNA form, the CDR3 reads TGTGCCACCAGCAGAGGAAAAAGACATGACAGGGAGAGTGGCTACACCTTC. Its translation is CATSRGKRHDRESGYTF.

This clone was picked up a small number of times. The chain is built from TRBV4-1 and TRBJ2-2; D not resolved. The CDR3 totals 17 residues. The V end lost 0 bases, the J end lost 3 bases, and 14 bases lay between the germline ends. Germline V gene sequence: CDR1 MGHRA, CDR2 YSYEKL. CDR3 bases: TGCGCCAGCAGCCAAGACCATTCTAACTTATACACCGGGGAGCTGTTTTTT. It is translated as CASSQDHSNLYTGELFF.

The V gene is TRBV5-1, the J gene TRBJ2-3; TRBD1 agrees at 8 bases. The CDR3 spans 16 residues. The V gene's germline CDR1 is SGHRS and CDR2 YFSETQ. J lost 8 bases, V lost 0 bases, and 11 bases had no gene match. The CDR3 DNA follows: TGCGCCAGCAGCTTGGTGGCTCGACAGGGGTTGAGTACGCAGTATTTT. This encodes CASSLVARQGLSTQYF.

The chain couples TRBV7-2 to TRBJ1-6, with 12 bases identical to TRBD1. Losses at the gene ends were 5 bases for V and 4 bases for J; bases not matched to a gene: 6. This CDR3 spans 17 amino acids. Germline CDR1 SGHTA, CDR2 FQGNSA. The CDR3 sequence: CASSGVGQGAYNSPLHF. In DNA, the CDR3 is TGTGCCAGCAGCGGGGTGGGACAGGGGGCGTATAATTCACCCCTCCACTTT.

This chain uses TRBV7-9 with TRBJ2-5, with TRBD2 as a possible D gene (5 bases). Germline-derived CDR1 and CDR2 are SEHNR and FQNEAQ (reference sequence). CDR3 length: 13 residues. Trimming cost V 8 bases and J 0 bases, with 10 bases left between them. The CDR3 DNA follows: TGTGCCAGCTCCGGGGTTTACCAAGAGACCCAGTACTTC. Its protein product is CASSGVYQETQYF.

CDR3 nucleotide sequence: TGTGCCAGCAGCCAAGTACAGGGCGGACAGCCCCAGCATTTT. Translated: CASSQVQGGQPQHF. The chain couples TRBV3-1 (or the pseudogene TRBV3-2) to TRBJ1-5; possible D gene TRBD1, 6 bases. CDR1 and CDR2 (germline): LGHDT, YNNKEL (reference sequence). Trimming pared 1 base from V and 7 bases from J, leaving 11 bases between. The CDR3 covers 14 residues.

The chain joins TRBV9 to TRBJ2-5; D remains unclear. The ends were cut back, 0 bases at V and 5 bases at J, with 17 bases in the middle. The germline gives CDR1 SGDLS, CDR2 YYNGEE. The CDR3 is 16 amino acids. The CDR3 DNA reads as TGTGCCAGCAGCGTAGCTTTGCTAAACCCGCGTGAGACCCAGTACTTC. Amino acids: CASSVALLNPRETQYF.

This clone was counted a single time. The rearrangement uses TRBV19 and TRBJ2-7, with D possibly TRBD1 on 5 matching bases. The CDR3 runs 14 residues. Per the germline V gene, CDR1 is LNHDA and CDR2 is SQIVND (reference sequence). Trimming shortened V by 6 bases and J by 1 base, and 13 bases separated the two germline ends. The CDR3 spells CASRDSGSSYEQYF. DNA of the CDR3: TGTGCCAGTAGAGACAGTGGTTCGTCCTACGAGCAGTACTTC.

This clone was detected only a few times. V and J are TRBV5-6 and TRBJ2-3; the match to TRBD2 covers 7 bases. Germline-derived CDR1 and CDR2 are SGHDT and YYEEEE. V dropped 6 bases and J dropped 0; count of bases not matched to a gene: 7. The CDR3 totals 15 residues. The CDR3 DNA follows: TGTGCCAGCACCTCTGGCGGGAGAAGCACAGATACGCAGTATTTT. The encoded protein is CASTSGGRSTDTQYF.

This clone came up a few times. The rearrangement links TRBV5-6 to TRBJ1-4, with D hard to call. Trimming left V 3 bases short and J 4 bases short, with 16 bases between. The CDR3 spans 16 residues. Per the germline V gene, CDR1 is SGHDT and CDR2 is YYEEEE. The CDR3, as DNA: TGTGCCAGCAGCTCCCTTACAAACCGACTTAATGAAAAACTGTTTTTT. It specifies CASSSLTNRLNEKLFF.